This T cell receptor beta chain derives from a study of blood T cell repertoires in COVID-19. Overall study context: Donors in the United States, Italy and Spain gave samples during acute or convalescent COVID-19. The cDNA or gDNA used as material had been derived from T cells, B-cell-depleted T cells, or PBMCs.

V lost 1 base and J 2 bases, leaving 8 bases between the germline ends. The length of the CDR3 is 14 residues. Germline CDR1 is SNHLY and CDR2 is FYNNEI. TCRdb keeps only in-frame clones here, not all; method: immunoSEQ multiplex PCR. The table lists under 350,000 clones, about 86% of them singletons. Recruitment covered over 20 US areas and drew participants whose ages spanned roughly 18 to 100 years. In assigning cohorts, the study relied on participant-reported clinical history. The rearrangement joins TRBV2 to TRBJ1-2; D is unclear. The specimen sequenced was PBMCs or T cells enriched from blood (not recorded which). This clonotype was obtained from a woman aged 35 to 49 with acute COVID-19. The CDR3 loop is CASSEGGQNYGYTF. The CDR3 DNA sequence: TGTGCCAGCAGTGAAGGAGGGCAGAACTATGGCTACACCTTC.